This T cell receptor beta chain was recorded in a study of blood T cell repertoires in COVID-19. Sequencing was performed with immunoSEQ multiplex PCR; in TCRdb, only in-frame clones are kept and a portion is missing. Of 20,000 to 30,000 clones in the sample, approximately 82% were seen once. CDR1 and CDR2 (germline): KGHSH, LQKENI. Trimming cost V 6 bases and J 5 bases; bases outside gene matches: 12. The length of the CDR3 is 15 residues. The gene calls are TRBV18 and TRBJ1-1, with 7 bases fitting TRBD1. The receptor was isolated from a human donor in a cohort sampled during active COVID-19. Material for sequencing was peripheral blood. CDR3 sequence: CASSQGGRSRTEAFF. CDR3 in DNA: TGTGCCAGCTCCCAAGGGGGCCGGAGTAGGACTGAAGCTTTCTTT.